This T cell receptor (beta chain) was observed in a study of T-cell reconstitution after alpha-beta-depleted transplantation in children. Researchers prepared the TCRbeta library using unique molecular identifiers, the study reports. One entry per CDR3 protein results from TCRdb running MiXCR on the PCR reads. The data show around 18,000 distinct CDR3 sequences, with about 5% seen just once and 6.5% to 8.5% held by the top ten. Regarding the study as a whole: One year after transplant, T-cell counts and diversity came mostly from newly produced T cells. In patients about two months after transplant, alpha-beta T cells reportedly arose from several hundred expanded graft clones.

In its sample, this clonotype ranks as medium-sized (0.01 to 0.1%). Antigen specificity is unknown. This CDR3 contains 14 residues. V lost 3 bases and J lost 0, with 8 bases in between. The rearrangement joins TRBV12-3 or TRBV12-4 to TRBJ1-1, with D unresolved. This clonotype was obtained from a boy under 18 with acute lymphoblastic leukemia, due to receive a stem cell transplant. Sequences were derived from PBMCs, sampled before TCRalphabeta/CD19-depleted stem cell transplant. In DNA, the CDR3 is TGTGCCAGCAGTTTCGTGACGATGAACACTGAAGCTTTCTTT. Residues: CASSFVTMNTEAFF.